This T cell receptor (beta chain) was identified in a study of spatial heterogeneity in lung cancer. Study-level information: There were consistently more beta-chain sequences detected than alpha-chain sequences.

Time point defined: sample taken at primary tumor resection. This clonotype showed up many times. Its specificity is not known. Study-wide findings and caveats: Tracking of tumor mutation counts was seen in expanded intratumoral alpha and beta TCR counts.

TCRdb re-called the 5' RACE reads with MiXCR, one entry per CDR3 protein. The profile shows 14,000 or so distinct CDR3 sequences, 4.7% of them singletons. Germline values: CDR1 WNHNN, CDR2 SYGVQD (reference sequence). V was pared by 3 bases and J by 5 bases, with 8 bases of the junction left unmatched. The CDR3 loop spans 15 amino acids. The sample here was lung tumor tissue, taken at surgery. The TCR sequence derives from a female donor with early-stage non-small cell lung cancer. This chain uses TRBV10-1 with TRBJ2-7; 9 positions agree with TRBD1. This CDR3 is CASSDPGTGSDEQYF. The CDR3 nucleotides are TGCGCCAGCAGTGACCCCGGGACAGGGTCTGACGAGCAGTACTTC.